What follows are 10 T cell receptor beta chains derived from one specimen sequenced in a study of control samples from healthy donors and cancer patients. Clones were sequenced by immunoSEQ multiplex PCR, and TCRdb holds only the in-frame ones, with some missing. The sample lists under 450,000 clones; 90% were seen once. The sequencing input was PBMCs. These receptors originate from a middle-aged man with head and neck cancer.

The chain recombines TRBV7-9 with TRBJ1-1; 10 bases match TRBD1. V gave up 5 bases and J gave up 5 bases; unmatched junction bases: 8. The length of the CDR3 is 15 residues. Germline-derived CDR1 and CDR2 are SEHNR and FQNEAQ (reference sequence). CDR3: CASSTTGGGSTEAFF. The CDR3 DNA is TGTGCCAGCAGCACGACAGGGGGCGGGAGTACTGAAGCTTTCTTT.

The chain employs TRBV7-2 and TRBJ1-2; D possibly corresponds to TRBD1 (5 bases). The length of the CDR3 is 16 residues. The V end lost 5 bases, the J end lost 3 bases, and 19 bases lay between the germline ends. Germline lookup yields CDR1 SGHTA and CDR2 FQGNSA. The CDR3 DNA follows: TGTGCCAGCAGCCTGACACCCGAGGGGCTTTACTATGGCTACACCTTC. This codes for CASSLTPEGLYYGYTF.

This chain links TRBV29-1 with TRBJ2-7, with D hard to call. The V end lost 4 bases, the J end lost 2 bases, and 12 bases lay between the germline ends. CDR1 is SQVTM, CDR2 ANQGSEA, per germline. The CDR3 totals 13 residues. The CDR3 DNA is TGCAGCGTTGGGATTGGCCAGGCCTACGAGCAGTACTTC. It is translated as CSVGIGQAYEQYF.

The chain combines TRBV5-4 with TRBJ2-3, with TRBD2 identical over 10 bases. Germline V CDR1 and CDR2: SGHNT, YYREEE (reference sequence). The CDR3 runs to 16 residues. The V gene end was trimmed by 1 base and the J gene end by 2 bases; junction bases not matched to a gene: 4. The CDR3 sequence: CASSLFLAGDTDTQYF. The CDR3 region has the DNA TGTGCCAGCAGCTTGTTCCTAGCGGGGGACACAGATACGCAGTATTTT.

V and J are TRBV19 and TRBJ2-7; 7 bases are a match to TRBD1. Unmatched junction bases numbered 8, after V lost 6 bases and J lost 3 bases. The germline V gene has CDR1 LNHDA and CDR2 SQIVND (reference sequence). This CDR3 comprises 14 residues. CDR3 in amino acids: CASRATGQNYEQYF. The CDR3 nucleotides read TGTGCCAGTAGAGCTACGGGACAGAACTACGAGCAGTACTTC.

This clone was recorded only once. The sample carries other DNA sequences with the same CDR3. This chain joins TRBV12-3 or TRBV12-4 and TRBJ2-2; D is unclear. V was pared by 1 base and J by 6 bases, with 6 bases between. The CDR3 runs 13 residues. CDR3 in amino acids: CASSLGRPGELFF. The CDR3 nucleotides are TGTGCCAGCAGTTTAGGCCGCCCCGGGGAGCTGTTTTTT.

DNA of the CDR3: TGTGCCAGCAGTTTAGGCCGGTCGCGCAATGAGCAGTTCTTC. Translated, it gives CASSLGRSRNEQFF. The chain uses TRBV28 and TRBJ2-1; D gene unclear. Germline loops: CDR1 MDHEN, CDR2 SYDVKM. The CDR3 consists of 14 residues. V was cut by 2 bases and J by 6 bases, with 11 bases left in between. The full variable domain, completed using reference TRBV28 and TRBJ2-1, is DVKVTQSSRYLVKRTGEKVFLECVQDMDHENMFWYRQDPGLGLRLIYFSYDVKMKEKGDIPEGYSVSREKKERFSLILESASTNQTSMYLCASSLGRSRNEQFFGPGTRLTVL.

This clone appeared once. The rearrangement links TRBV7-8 to TRBJ2-7, with 8 nucleotides matching TRBD1. The CDR3 has 15 amino acids. Germline assignment: CDR1 SGHVS and CDR2 FQNEAQ. V was pared by 3 bases and J by 2 bases, with 6 bases of the junction left unmatched. For the CDR3, the DNA is TGTGCCAGCAGCTTGGGGCAGGGGGCACCCTACGAGCAGTACTTC. This gives the protein CASSLGQGAPYEQYF.

The rearrangement joins TRBV20-1 to TRBJ1-2, with no clear D. The CDR3 runs 16 residues. CDR1 and CDR2 (germline): DFQATT, SNEGSKA (reference sequence). Trimming left V 3 bases short and J 1 base short, with 18 bases between. CDR3 coding DNA: TGCAGTGCTAGTGTCCCGAGGGCCCGGGGTAACTATGGCTACACCTTC. Translated: CSASVPRARGNYGYTF.

The chain uses TRBV3-1 (or the pseudogene TRBV3-2) and TRBJ2-5, with a weak D call TRBD2 (6 bases). Germline CDR1 LGHDT, CDR2 YNNKEL (reference sequence). Trimming took 4 bases from V and 1 from J, leaving 16 bases between them. The CDR3 loop spans 16 amino acids. In nucleotides, the CDR3 is TGTGCCAGCAGCCCCACCTCCCGGGGGTCCCAAGAGACCCAGTACTTC. It codes for CASSPTSRGSQETQYF.